This entry describes one T cell receptor (beta chain). No antigen is known for it. Trimming cost V 4 bases and J 4 bases; bases outside gene matches: 4. This CDR3 is 14 amino acids long. CDR1 is SGHRS, CDR2 YFSETQ, per germline. 13 Jbeta primers and 60 Vbeta primers were used for the PCR. Measured with immunoSEQ multiplex PCR; TCRdb has only the in-frame clones, and not every one. The sample contains 84,000 or so clones, over 75% of which appear only once. This sample was taken from a study of cytomegalovirus exposure and HLA in healthy donors. Whole-study results and caveats: Researchers reported from a later analysis that most CMV-associated TCR beta chains appeared HLA-restricted.

This receptor was taken from a human donor in good health. Input material: PBMCs. The chain employs TRBV5-1 and TRBJ1-3; TRBD1 aligns across 8 bases. The CDR3, as DNA: TGCGCCAGCAGCCAGGACAGGGCAGGAAACACCATATATTTT. As protein: CASSQDRAGNTIYF. The whole variable domain, filled in from reference TRBV5-1 and TRBJ1-3, reads KAGVTQTPRYLIKTRGQQVTLSCSPISGHRSVSWYQQTPGQGLQFLFEYFSETQRNKGNFPGRFSGRQFSNSRSEMNVSTLELGDSALYLCASSQDRAGNTIYFGEGSWLTVV.